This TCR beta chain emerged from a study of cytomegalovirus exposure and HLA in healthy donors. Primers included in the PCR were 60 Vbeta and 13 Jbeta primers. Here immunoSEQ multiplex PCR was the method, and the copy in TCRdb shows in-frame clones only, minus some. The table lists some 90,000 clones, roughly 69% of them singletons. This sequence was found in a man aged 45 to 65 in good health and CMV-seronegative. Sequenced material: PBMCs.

The CDR3 protein is CASSLVTTAGTQYF. The CDR3 region has the DNA TGTGCCAGCAGCTTAGTTACAACAGCAGGGACCCAGTACTTC. The V call is TRBV7-2, the J call TRBJ2-5; no reliable D call. The CDR3 sequence is 14 residues long. V lost 1 base, J lost 7 bases, and 13 bases lay in between. The germline V gene has CDR1 SGHTA and CDR2 FQGNSA.